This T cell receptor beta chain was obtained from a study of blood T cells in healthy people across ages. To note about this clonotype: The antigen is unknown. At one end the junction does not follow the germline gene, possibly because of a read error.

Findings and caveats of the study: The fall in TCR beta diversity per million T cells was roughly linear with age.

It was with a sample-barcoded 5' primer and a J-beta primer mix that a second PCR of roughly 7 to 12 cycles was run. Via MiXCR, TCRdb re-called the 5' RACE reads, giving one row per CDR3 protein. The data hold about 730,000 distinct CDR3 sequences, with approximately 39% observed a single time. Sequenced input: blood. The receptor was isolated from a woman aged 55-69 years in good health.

The CDR3 loop is CSARDTGGSTEAFF. In DNA, the CDR3 is TGTAGTGCTAGAGATACGGGGGGCAGCACTGAAGCTTTCTTT. The genes are TRBV20-1 and TRBJ1-1, with a weak D call TRBD1 (6 bases). The CDR3 is 14 amino acids. The germline V gene encodes CDR1 DFQATT and CDR2 SNEGSKA (reference sequence).